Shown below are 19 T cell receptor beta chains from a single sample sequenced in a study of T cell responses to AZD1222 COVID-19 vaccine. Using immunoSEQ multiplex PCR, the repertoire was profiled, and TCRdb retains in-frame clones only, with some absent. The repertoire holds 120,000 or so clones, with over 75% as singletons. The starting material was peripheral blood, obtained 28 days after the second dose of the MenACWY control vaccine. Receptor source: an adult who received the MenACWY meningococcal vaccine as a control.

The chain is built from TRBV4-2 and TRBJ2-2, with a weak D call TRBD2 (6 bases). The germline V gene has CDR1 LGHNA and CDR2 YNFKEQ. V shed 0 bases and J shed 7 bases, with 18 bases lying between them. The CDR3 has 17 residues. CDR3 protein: CASSQDLVTSLVGELFF. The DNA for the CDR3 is TGTGCCAGCAGCCAAGATCTCGTAACTAGCTTGGTCGGGGAGCTGTTTTTT.

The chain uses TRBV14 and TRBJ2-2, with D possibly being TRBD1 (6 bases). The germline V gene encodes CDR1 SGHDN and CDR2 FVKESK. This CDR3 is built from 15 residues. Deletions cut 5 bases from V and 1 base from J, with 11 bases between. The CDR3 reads CASSYGQKNTGELFF. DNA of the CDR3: TGTGCCAGCAGCTACGGACAGAAGAACACCGGGGAGCTGTTTTTT.

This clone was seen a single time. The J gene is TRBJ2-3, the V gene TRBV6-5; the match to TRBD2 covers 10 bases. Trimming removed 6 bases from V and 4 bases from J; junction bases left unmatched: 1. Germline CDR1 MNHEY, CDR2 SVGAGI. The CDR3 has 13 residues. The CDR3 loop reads CASRLAGADTQYF. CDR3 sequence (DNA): TGTGCCAGCAGGCTAGCGGGAGCAGATACGCAGTATTTT.

The CDR3 nucleotides are TGTGCCAGTAGTATTCCCGGGACGGGAAACTATGGCTACACCTTC. It encodes CASSIPGTGNYGYTF. The chain employs TRBV19 and TRBJ1-2; the D gene is possibly TRBD1 (5 bases). CDR1 LNHDA and CDR2 SQIVND come from the germline V gene (reference sequence). CDR3 length equals 15 residues. With 3 bases removed from V and 2 bases from J, the gap between germline ends came to 13 bases.

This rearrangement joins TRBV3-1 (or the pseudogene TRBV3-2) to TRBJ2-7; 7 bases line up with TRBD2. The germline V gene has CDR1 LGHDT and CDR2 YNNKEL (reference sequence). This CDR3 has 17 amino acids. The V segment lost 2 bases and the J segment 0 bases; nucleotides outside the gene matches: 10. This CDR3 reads CASSQRRPSGVSYEQYF. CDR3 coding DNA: TGTGCCAGCAGCCAACGTAGACCCAGCGGGGTCTCCTACGAGCAGTACTTC.

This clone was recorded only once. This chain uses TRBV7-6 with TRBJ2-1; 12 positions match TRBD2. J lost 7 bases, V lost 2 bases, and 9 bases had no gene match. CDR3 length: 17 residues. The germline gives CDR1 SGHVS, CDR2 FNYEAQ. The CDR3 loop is CASSLLVGLAGHNEQFF. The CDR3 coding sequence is TGTGCCAGCAGCTTATTAGTCGGACTAGCGGGACATAATGAGCAGTTCTTC.

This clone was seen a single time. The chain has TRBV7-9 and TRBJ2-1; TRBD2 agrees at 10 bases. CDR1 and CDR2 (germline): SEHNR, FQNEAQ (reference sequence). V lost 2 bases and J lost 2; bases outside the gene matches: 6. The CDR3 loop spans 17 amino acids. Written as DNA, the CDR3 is TGTGCCAGCAGCTTATTAACAGCGGGAGGGACCTACAATGAGCAGTTCTTC. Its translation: CASSLLTAGGTYNEQFF.

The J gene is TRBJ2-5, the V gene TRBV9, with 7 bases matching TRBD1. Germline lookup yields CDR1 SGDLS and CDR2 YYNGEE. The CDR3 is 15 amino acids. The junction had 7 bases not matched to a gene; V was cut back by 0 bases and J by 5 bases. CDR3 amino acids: CASSVVAGGGETQYF. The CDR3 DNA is TGTGCCAGCAGCGTAGTCGCAGGGGGTGGGGAGACCCAGTACTTC.

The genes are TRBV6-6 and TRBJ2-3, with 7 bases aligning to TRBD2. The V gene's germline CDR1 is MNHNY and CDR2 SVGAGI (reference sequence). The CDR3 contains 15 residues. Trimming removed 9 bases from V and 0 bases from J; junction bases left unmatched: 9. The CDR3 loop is CASRPGSGSTDTQYF. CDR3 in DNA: TGTGCCAGTCGACCGGGTAGCGGGAGCACAGATACGCAGTATTTT.

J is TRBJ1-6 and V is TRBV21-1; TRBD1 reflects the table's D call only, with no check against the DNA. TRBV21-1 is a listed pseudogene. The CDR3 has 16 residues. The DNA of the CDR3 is TGTGCCAGCAGCAAAGCGGCTGGATCTTGGGCTTCACCCCTCCACTTT. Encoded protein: CASSKAAGSWASPLHF.

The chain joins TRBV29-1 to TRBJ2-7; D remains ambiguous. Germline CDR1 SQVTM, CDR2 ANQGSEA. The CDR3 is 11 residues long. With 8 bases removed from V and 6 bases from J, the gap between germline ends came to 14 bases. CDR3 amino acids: CSIITPAEQYF. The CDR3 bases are TGCAGCATTATTACCCCCGCCGAGCAGTACTTC.

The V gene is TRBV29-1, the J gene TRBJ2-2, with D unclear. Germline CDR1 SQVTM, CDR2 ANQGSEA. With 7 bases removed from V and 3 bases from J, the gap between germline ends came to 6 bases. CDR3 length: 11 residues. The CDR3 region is CSAKDTGELFF. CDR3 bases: TGCAGCGCAAAGGACACCGGGGAGCTGTTTTTT.

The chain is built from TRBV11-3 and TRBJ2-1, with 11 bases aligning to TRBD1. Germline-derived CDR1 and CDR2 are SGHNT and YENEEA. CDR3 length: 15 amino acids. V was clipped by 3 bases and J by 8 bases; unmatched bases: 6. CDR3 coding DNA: TGTGCCAGCAGCTTCCGGGACAGGGGGAGGCATGAGCAGTTCTTC. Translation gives CASSFRDRGRHEQFF.

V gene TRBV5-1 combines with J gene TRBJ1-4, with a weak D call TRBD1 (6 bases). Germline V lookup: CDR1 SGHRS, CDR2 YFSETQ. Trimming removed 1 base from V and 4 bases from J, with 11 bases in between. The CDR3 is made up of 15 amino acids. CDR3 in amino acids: CASSLFDRNNEKLFF. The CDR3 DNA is TGCGCCAGCAGCTTGTTTGACAGGAATAATGAAAAACTGTTTTTT. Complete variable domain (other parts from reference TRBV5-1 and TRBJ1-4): KAGVTQTPRYLIKTRGQQVTLSCSPISGHRSVSWYQQTPGQGLQFLFEYFSETQRNKGNFPGRFSGRQFSNSRSEMNVSTLELGDSALYLCASSLFDRNNEKLFFGSGTQLSVL.

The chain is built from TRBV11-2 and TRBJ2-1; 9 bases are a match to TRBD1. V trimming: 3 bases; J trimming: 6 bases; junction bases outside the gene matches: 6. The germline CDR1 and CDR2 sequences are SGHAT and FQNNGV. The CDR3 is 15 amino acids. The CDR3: CASSFTGGRGNEQFF. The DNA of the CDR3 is TGTGCCAGCAGCTTTACAGGGGGCAGAGGCAATGAGCAGTTCTTC.

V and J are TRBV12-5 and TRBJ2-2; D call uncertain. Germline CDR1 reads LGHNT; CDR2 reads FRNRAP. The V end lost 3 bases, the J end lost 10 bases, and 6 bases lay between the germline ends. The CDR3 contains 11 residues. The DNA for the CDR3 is TGTGCTAGTGGTTTTCCTCAGGAGCTGTTTTTT. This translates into CASGFPQELFF. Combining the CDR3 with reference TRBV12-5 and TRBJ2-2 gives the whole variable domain DARVTQTPRHKVTEMGQEVTMRCQPILGHNTVFWYRQTMMQGLELLAYFRNRAPLDDSGMPKDRFSAEMPDATLATLKIQPSEPRDSAVYFCASGFPQELFFGEGSRLTVL.

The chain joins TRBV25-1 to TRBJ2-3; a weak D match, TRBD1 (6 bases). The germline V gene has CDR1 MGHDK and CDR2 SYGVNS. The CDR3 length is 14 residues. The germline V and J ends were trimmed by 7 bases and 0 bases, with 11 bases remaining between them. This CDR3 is CASIGQSSTDTQYF. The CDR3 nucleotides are TGTGCCAGCATAGGACAGTCTAGCACAGATACGCAGTATTTT. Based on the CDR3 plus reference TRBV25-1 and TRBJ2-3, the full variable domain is EADIYQTPRYLVIGTGKKITLECSQTMGHDKMYWYQQDPGMELHLIHYSYGVNSTEKGDLSSESTVSRIRTEHFPLTLESARPSHTSQYLCASIGQSSTDTQYFGPGTRLTVL.

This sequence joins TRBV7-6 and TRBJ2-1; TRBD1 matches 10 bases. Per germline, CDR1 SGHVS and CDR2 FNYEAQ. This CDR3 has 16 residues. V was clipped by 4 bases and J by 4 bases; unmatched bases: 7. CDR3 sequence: CASSSWDRGLYNEQFF. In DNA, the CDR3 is TGTGCCAGCAGCTCCTGGGACAGGGGACTATACAATGAGCAGTTCTTC. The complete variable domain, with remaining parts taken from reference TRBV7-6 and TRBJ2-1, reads GAGVSQSPRYKVTKRGQDVALRCDPISGHVSLYWYRQALGQGPEFLTYFNYEAQQDKSGLPNDRFSAERPEGSISTLTIQRTEQRDSAMYRCASSSWDRGLYNEQFFGPGTRLTVL.

DNA of the CDR3: TGTGCCAGCAGCGTAGTCTCTAGCGGGGGGGCCTGGGATACGCAGTATTTT. Its translation: CASSVVSSGGAWDTQYF. V and J are TRBV9 and TRBJ2-3; 12 bases match TRBD2. With V trimmed by 0 bases and J by 6 bases, 8 bases remained unmatched. The germline gives CDR1 SGDLS, CDR2 YYNGEE. The CDR3 has 17 residues.